This entry concerns a single TCR beta chain. The PCR ran on 60 Vbeta and 13 Jbeta primers. Methods used by the authors: A follow-up analysis tallied about 88 million unique TCR beta chains, roughly 11 million shared. Assay used: immunoSEQ multiplex PCR; TCRdb lists only in-frame clones, some missing. The V and J calls and the clone size are those of that table, but D and trimming were determined from the DNA. The repertoire holds about 190,000 clones, with 65% to 85% as singletons. This specimen belongs to a study of cytomegalovirus exposure and HLA in healthy donors. Every donor was a healthy person donating bone marrow. Trimming pared 3 bases from V and 0 bases from J, leaving 11 bases between. Germline assignment: CDR1 LNHDA and CDR2 SQIVND (reference sequence). The CDR3 has 15 amino acids.

The chain has TRBV19 and TRBJ1-2, with D uncertain. This TCR was recovered from a woman in her late teens or twenties in good health and CMV-seronegative. The sample taken for sequencing was PBMCs. In DNA form, the CDR3 reads TGTGCCAGTAGTATGGATAGCAACGCTAACTATGGCTACACCTTC. It encodes CASSMDSNANYGYTF.